These 6 T cell receptor beta chains came from one sample sequenced in a study of T cell changes during pregnancy in multiple sclerosis. Libraries were prepared by immunoSEQ multiplex PCR; TCRdb keeps only in-frame clonotypes and omits some of them. Of 89,000 or so clones listed, over 80% are singletons. Sequenced material: PBMCs, taken in the first trimester of pregnancy. The receptors were sampled from a female donor in good health, serving as a control in a pregnancy study. Some clones in this sample may be carry-over from other donors' samples.

The V and J genes are TRBV28 and TRBJ2-7, with 9 bases identical to TRBD2. Per germline, CDR1 MDHEN and CDR2 SYDVKM. The length of the CDR3 is 14 residues. The ends lost 6 bases at V and 2 bases at J; junction bases unmatched: 5. The CDR3, as DNA: TGTGCCAGCAGCCGACTAGCGGACACCTACGAGCAGTACTTC. Amino acids: CASSRLADTYEQYF.

The CDR3 here is CASSSAGLSGNTIYF. CDR3 DNA sequence: TGTGCCAGCAGTTCCGCGGGGCTATCTGGAAACACCATATATTTT. J is TRBJ1-3 and V is TRBV6-5; tentatively, D is TRBD1 (5 bases). The CDR3 contains 15 residues. Germline loops: CDR1 MNHEY, CDR2 SVGAGI. V lost 4 bases, J lost 1 base, and 11 bases lay in between.

The rearrangement uses TRBV18 and TRBJ2-7; D may be TRBD1 (6 bases). The germline V and J ends were trimmed by 5 bases and 7 bases, with 15 bases remaining between them. Per the germline V gene, CDR1 is KGHSH and CDR2 is LQKENI. This CDR3 spans 13 amino acids. The CDR3 DNA follows: TGTGCCAGCTCAATCTTCGCAGGGGAAGAGCAGTACTTC. Amino acids: CASSIFAGEEQYF.

The chain recombines TRBV30 with TRBJ2-3, with 9 bases lining up with TRBD2. J was trimmed by 1 base and V by 5 bases; bases with no gene match: 4. The CDR3 runs 14 residues. Germline assignment: CDR1 GTSNPN and CDR2 SVGIG (reference sequence). The CDR3 bases are TGTGCCTGGGGGGCGGGAGGGGGCACAGATACGCAGTATTTT. Protein: CAWGAGGGTDTQYF.

The chain carries TRBV4-2 and TRBJ1-2, with 7 bases fitting TRBD1. Germline values: CDR1 LGHNA, CDR2 YNFKEQ. The CDR3 has 14 amino acids. V shed 6 bases, J shed 2 bases, and the junction held 6 bases outside the gene matches. The CDR3: CASSPTGVNYGYTF. DNA of the CDR3: TGTGCCAGCAGTCCAACAGGGGTCAACTATGGCTACACCTTC.

CDR3 sequence reads: CASRPTGTDITYEQYF. CDR3 coding DNA: TGTGCCAGCAGGCCTACCGGGACAGATATTACCTACGAGCAGTACTTC. The rearrangement joins TRBV7-9 to TRBJ2-7; 7 bases are a match to TRBD1. V was clipped by 6 bases and J by 2 bases; unmatched bases: 13. Germline lookup yields CDR1 SEHNR and CDR2 FQNEAQ (reference sequence). This CDR3 is 16 amino acids long.